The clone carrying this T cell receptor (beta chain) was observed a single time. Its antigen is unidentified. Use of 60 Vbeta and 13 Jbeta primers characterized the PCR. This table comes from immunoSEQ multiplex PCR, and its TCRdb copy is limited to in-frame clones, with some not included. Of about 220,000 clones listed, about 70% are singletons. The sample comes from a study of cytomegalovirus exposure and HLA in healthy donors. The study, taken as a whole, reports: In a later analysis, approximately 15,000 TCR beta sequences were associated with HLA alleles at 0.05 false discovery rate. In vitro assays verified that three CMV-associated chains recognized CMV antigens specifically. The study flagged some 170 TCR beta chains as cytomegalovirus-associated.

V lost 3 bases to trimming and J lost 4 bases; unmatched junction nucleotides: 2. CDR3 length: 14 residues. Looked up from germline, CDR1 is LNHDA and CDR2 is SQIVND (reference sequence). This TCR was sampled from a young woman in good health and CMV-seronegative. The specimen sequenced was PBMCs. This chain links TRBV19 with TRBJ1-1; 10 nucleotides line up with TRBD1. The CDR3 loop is CASSIRTGGTEAFF. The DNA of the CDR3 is TGTGCCAGTAGTATCAGGACAGGGGGCACTGAAGCTTTCTTT. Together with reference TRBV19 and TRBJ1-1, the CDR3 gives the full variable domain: DGGITQSPKYLFRKEGQNVTLSCEQNLNHDAMYWYRQDPGQGLRLIYYSQIVNDFQKGDIAEGYSVSREKKESFPLTVTSAQKNPTAFYLCASSIRTGGTEAFFGQGTRLTVV.